What follows are 17 T cell receptor beta chains derived from one specimen sequenced in a study of tumour-infiltrating T cells in Burkitt lymphoma (dated by TCRdb to between 2020 and 2021). Library method: the immunoSEQ multiplex PCR assay. Held by TCRdb, this immuneACCESS table contains in-frame sequences only and omits some clones. Under half of the omission traces to an unresolved V gene where checked; the cause of the rest is unknown. The sample data list 2,500 to 3,500 clones, and 11% to 15% of these were observed just once. About 3.3% of the sample goes to the ten largest clones. The sample comprised tumor tissue. The source of these receptors is a human donor with Burkitt lymphoma.

This clone came up a few times. V usage is TRBV9 and J usage is TRBJ2-7; the match to TRBD1 covers 9 bases. V shed 3 bases and J 6 bases; nucleotides not matched to a gene: 7. CDR3 length: 14 amino acids. Germline CDR1 and CDR2: SGDLS and YYNGEE. This chain's CDR3 is CASSASGTGREQYF. The CDR3 DNA sequence: TGTGCCAGCAGCGCAAGCGGGACAGGGCGCGAGCAGTACTTC.

This clone was recorded a few times. Distinct nucleotide sequences in the sample also encode this CDR3. J is TRBJ2-7 and V is TRBV30; the D call may be TRBD1 or TRBD2 (5 bases each). The CDR3 covers 13 residues. Trimming stripped 4 bases from V and 0 bases from J, with 10 bases between. Germline CDR1 and CDR2: GTSNPN and SVGIG (reference sequence). The CDR3 DNA is TGTGCCTGGACGGCAGGGAGCTCCTACGAGCAGTACTTC. The encoded protein is CAWTAGSSYEQYF.

This clone was recorded a few times. This chain joins TRBV11-2 and TRBJ1-4; D gene uncertain. The CDR3 extends over 12 amino acids. Germline V gene lookup returns CDR1 SGHAT and CDR2 FQNNGV. The germline V and J ends were trimmed by 4 bases and 12 bases, with 12 bases remaining between them. The CDR3 DNA reads TGTGCCAGCAGCTCTATTATTACGGAACTGTTTTTT. Its translation is CASSSIITELFF.

This clone was seen more than once but under ten times. The chain links TRBV29-1 to TRBJ2-7; D remains unclear. The CDR3 runs 13 residues. Germline values: CDR1 SQVTM, CDR2 ANQGSEA. V lost 7 bases to trimming and J lost 3 bases, with 16 bases between them. This chain's CDR3 is CSAIDLDVYEQYF. CDR3 DNA: TGCAGCGCCATCGACCTGGACGTCTACGAGCAGTACTTC.

The chain joins TRBV5-1 to TRBJ1-1, with a possible D match to TRBD1 (6 bases). The CDR3 consists of 16 residues. The ends were cut back, 6 bases at V and 1 base at J, with 19 bases in the middle. CDR1 and CDR2 from the germline V gene are SGHRS and YFSETQ. The CDR3 spells CASTSQPGQKNTEAFF. CDR3 DNA sequence: TGCGCCAGCACCTCCCAGCCGGGACAAAAGAACACTGAAGCTTTCTTT.

The V call is TRBV11-2, the J call TRBJ2-2, with D possibly being TRBD2 (5 bases). V lost 2 bases, J lost 6 bases, and 13 bases lay in between. This CDR3 has 15 residues. CDR1 SGHAT and CDR2 FQNNGV come from the germline V gene. The CDR3 DNA is TGTGCCAGCAGCTTATCGGGGTTTTCCCCCGGGGAGCTGTTTTTT. Its translation is CASSLSGFSPGELFF.

The chain uses TRBV25-1 and TRBJ2-7; the match to TRBD2 covers 7 bases. Germline V gene sequence: CDR1 MGHDK, CDR2 SYGVNS. Trimming cost V 6 bases and J 0 bases; bases outside gene matches: 5. The length of the CDR3 is 14 residues. The CDR3 sequence is CASRGGLDSYEQYF. The CDR3, as DNA: TGTGCCAGCAGGGGAGGACTAGACTCCTACGAGCAGTACTTC.

This clone was seen only a few times. The genes are TRBV20-1 and TRBJ1-2; D uncertain. The ends were cut back, 6 bases at V and 8 bases at J, with 10 bases in the middle. The germline V gene encodes CDR1 DFQATT and CDR2 SNEGSKA (reference sequence). The CDR3 sequence is 10 residues long. CDR3 loop: CSAFRWGYTF. The CDR3 DNA reads TGCAGTGCATTCAGATGGGGCTACACCTTC.

J is TRBJ1-5 and V is TRBV15; 7 nucleotides match TRBD1. The trim removed 4 bases at V and 6 bases at J, leaving 12 bases unmatched. Germline V gives CDR1 LNHNV, CDR2 YYDKDF (reference sequence). This CDR3 comprises 16 residues. For the CDR3, the DNA is TGTGCCACCAGCATAGGAGGGGGCGAATTTGGTCAGCCCCAGCATTTT. This codes for CATSIGGGEFGQPQHF.

This clone was recorded a few times. This chain connects TRBV20-1 to TRBJ1-1, with D possibly being TRBD1 (5 bases). CDR3 length: 11 residues. CDR1 is DFQATT, CDR2 SNEGSKA, per germline (reference sequence). V was cut by 6 bases and J by 4 bases, with 9 bases left in between. The CDR3, as DNA: TGCAGTGCCTATGACAGCACTGAAGCTTTCTTT. Its translation: CSAYDSTEAFF.

V gene TRBV27 combines with J gene TRBJ1-5, with D tentatively TRBD1 (5 bases). The CDR3 totals 14 residues. The V gene lost 6 bases and the J gene lost 7 bases, with 16 bases spanning the gap. Germline V gene data show CDR1 as MNHEY and CDR2 as SMNVEV (reference sequence). The CDR3 coding sequence is TGTGCCAGCAGCGATCCGGGGCCGGGGCAGCCCCAGCATTTT. The encoded protein is CASSDPGPGQPQHF.

In this sample, this clone turned up a few times. The chain recombines TRBV2 with TRBJ2-5; tentative D call: TRBD1 (5 bases). The CDR3 length is 17 residues. Germline values: CDR1 SNHLY, CDR2 FYNNEI. Trimming took off 0 bases at V and 0 bases at J, with 14 bases between the two ends. CDR3 DNA: TGTGCCAGCAGTGAAGCGCCCCTGGGGCCGTACCAAGAGACCCAGTACTTC. It yields the protein CASSEAPLGPYQETQYF.

The chain joins TRBV6-1 to TRBJ2-6; D uncertain. The CDR3 is 13 amino acids. The ends were cut back, 7 bases at V and 0 bases at J, with 4 bases in the middle. The germline V gene has CDR1 MNHNS and CDR2 SASEGT. The CDR3 protein is CASMNSGANVLTF. The CDR3 DNA reads as TGTGCCAGCATGAACTCTGGGGCCAACGTCCTGACTTTC.

This clone came up a few times. The rearrangement links TRBV27 to TRBJ2-7, with D possibly TRBD1 on 6 matching bases. Germline values: CDR1 MNHEY, CDR2 SMNVEV (reference sequence). This CDR3 region has 13 residues. The V end lost 5 bases, the J end lost 6 bases, and 14 bases lay between the germline ends. Here the CDR3 DNA reads TGTGCCAGCAGTGCGCGTTGGGGGCGCGAGCAGTACTTC. Its protein is CASSARWGREQYF.

The CDR3 nucleotides read TGTGCCTGGAGTGTAACGCCCAGGGGTATCACTGAAGCTTTCTTT. Translating gives CAWSVTPRGITEAFF. This rearrangement joins TRBV30 to TRBJ1-1, with a possible D match to TRBD1 (6 bases). The CDR3 runs 15 residues. Germline V lookup: CDR1 GTSNPN, CDR2 SVGIG (reference sequence). The germline V and J ends were trimmed by 0 bases and 4 bases, with 15 bases remaining between them. Full variable domain (rest looked up from reference TRBV30 and TRBJ1-1): SQTIHQWPATLVQPVGSPLSLECTVEGTSNPNLYWYRQAAGRGLQLLFYSVGIGQISSEVPQNLSASRPQDRQFILSSKKLLLSDSGFYLCAWSVTPRGITEAFFGQGTRLTVV.

This clone was observed a few times. The chain employs TRBV6-1 and TRBJ2-2, with 7 nucleotides matching TRBD1. V was pared by 5 bases and J by 2 bases, with 5 bases of the junction left unmatched. Germline V gives CDR1 MNHNS, CDR2 SASEGT. CDR3 length: 15 residues. The CDR3 region is CASSWTGSNTGELFF. CDR3 in DNA: TGTGCCAGCAGTTGGACAGGTTCCAACACCGGGGAGCTGTTTTTT.

The rearrangement links TRBV5-1 to TRBJ2-6; tentatively, D is TRBD1 (5 bases). The CDR3 consists of 17 residues. From germline, CDR1 is SGHRS and CDR2 YFSETQ. The V end was cut by 4 bases, the J end by 0 bases, with 14 bases between. The CDR3 nucleotides read TGCGCCAGCAGCCGACAGAACCCCTTCTCTGGGGCCAACGTCCTGACTTTC. Amino acid sequence: CASSRQNPFSGANVLTF.